This T cell receptor (beta chain) was documented in a study of cytomegalovirus exposure and HLA in healthy donors. On the study more broadly: Genotyping of about 400 donors showed that 80% to 90% belonged to the Caucasian-associated ancestry cluster.

Overall study results and limits: V- and J-gene trimming of TCR beta was linked (in a later analysis) to a missense DCLRE1C variant. CMV serostatus alone was available as immune exposure information. Later analysis identified several of the most significant clusters that appeared linked to common viral pathogens.

As for this clone: The antigen is undetermined. The junction departs from the called germline gene at one end, perhaps through a read error.

PCR was performed using 60 Vbeta and 13 Jbeta primers. The method was immunoSEQ multiplex PCR; TCRdb's version includes in-frame clones alone and lacks a portion of them. The sample includes approximately 150,000 clones, roughly 80% of them seen just once. CDR1 SEHNR and CDR2 FQNEAQ come from the germline V gene (reference sequence). The CDR3 covers 15 residues. The TCR sequence derives from a young man in good health and CMV-seronegative. The V call is TRBV7-9, the J call TRBJ2-2; D may be TRBD2 (6 bases). The sequenced sample consisted of PBMCs. As DNA, the CDR3 is TGTTCCAGCAGCTGGGTGGAGGGGAAGGCCGGGGAGCTGTTTTTT. Protein: CSSSWVEGKAGELFF. Drawing the rest from reference TRBV7-9 and TRBJ2-2, the complete variable domain is DTGVSQNPRHKITKRGQNVTFRCDPISEHNRLYWYRQTLGQGPEFLTYFQNEAQLEKSRLLSDRFSAERPKGSFSTLEIQRTEQGDSAMYLCSSSWVEGKAGELFFGEGSRLTVL.